These T cell receptor beta chains were read from a single sample in a study of cytomegalovirus exposure and HLA in healthy donors. Produced via immunoSEQ multiplex PCR; TCRdb's table is partial and in-frame only. The sample holds about 200,000 clones, roughly 80% seen once. The specimen sequenced was PBMCs. The receptors shown here come from a man aged 35-49 years in good health and CMV-seropositive. Each CDR3 is given with its conserved first and last residue. D genes are given only for firm matches. Size is omitted from some rows. Given values are once, few, many or a class for expanded clones.

J: TRBJ2-1
D: NA
size: once
V: TRBV11-2
DNA: TGTGCCAGCACCGACAAGTTCGGTGAGCAGTTCTTC
CDR3: CASTDKFGEQFF

J: TRBJ1-5
D: NA
size: NA
V: TRBV7-2
DNA: TGTGCCAGCAGCTTGGCGGGGCGGCCCCAGCATTTT
CDR3: CASSLAGRPQHF

J: TRBJ1-1
D: NA
size: NA
V: TRBV7-9
DNA: TGTGCCAGCAGCTTATGGGCCACTGAAGCTTTCTTT
CDR3: CASSLWATEAFF

J: TRBJ2-6
D: TRBD2
size: NA
V: TRBV15
DNA: TGTGCCACCAGCAGATTAGCGGGAGGGCACTCTGGGGCCAACGTCCTGACTTTC
CDR3: CATSRLAGGHSGANVLTF

J: TRBJ2-7
D: TRBD1
size: NA
V: TRBV27
DNA: TGTGCCAGCAGTTTCATGGGACAGTACGAGCAGTACTTC
CDR3: CASSFMGQYEQYF

J: TRBJ2-5
D: NA
size: NA
V: TRBV11-2
DNA: TGTGCCAGCAGCTTAGATAGGCGGGAGACCCAGTACTTC
CDR3: CASSLDRRETQYF

J: TRBJ2-3
D: NA
size: NA
V: TRBV6-1
DNA: TGTGCCAGCAAGGCCTGGACTAGCACAGATACGCAGTATTTT
CDR3: CASKAWTSTDTQYF

J: TRBJ2-1
D: TRBD2
size: few
V: TRBV6-6
DNA: TGTGCCAGCAGTTACTCCTTAGCGGGCAATGAGCAGTTCTTC
CDR3: CASSYSLAGNEQFF

J: TRBJ2-1
D: TRBD2
size: NA
V: TRBV7-3
DNA: TGTGCCAGCAGTAAAGCGGGAGCGCAGTACAATGAGCAGTTCTTC
CDR3: CASSKAGAQYNEQFF

J: TRBJ1-3
D: NA
size: NA
V: TRBV6-1
DNA: TGTGCCGGAGGGCCATTCTCTGGAAACACCATATATTTT
CDR3: CAGGPFSGNTIYF

J: TRBJ2-3
D: TRBD2
size: NA
V: TRBV10-3
DNA: TGTGCCATCAGAGGGGCGGGAGGCACAGATACGCAGTATTTT
CDR3: CAIRGAGGTDTQYF

J: TRBJ1-2
D: NA
size: once
V: TRBV27
DNA: TGTGCCAGCAGTTTTACCCGGACAGACTATGGCTACACCTTC
CDR3: CASSFTRTDYGYTF

J: TRBJ2-7
D: NA
size: NA
V: TRBV2
DNA: TGTGCCAGCAGTGAAGACCAGGTTTTTTACGAGCAGTACTTC
CDR3: CASSEDQVFYEQYF

J: TRBJ2-1
D: NA
size: NA
V: TRBV2
DNA: TGTGCCAGCAGTGAAGTGGGTAGCGGATACAATGAGCAGTTCTTC
CDR3: CASSEVGSGYNEQFF

J: TRBJ1-2
D: TRBD1
size: NA
V: TRBV30
DNA: TGTGCCTGGAGCGCAGGGGGAGGCTATGGCTACACCTTC
CDR3: CAWSAGGGYGYTF

J: TRBJ2-5
D: TRBD2
size: once
V: TRBV4-2
DNA: TGTGCCAGCAGCCAAATAGCGGGAGGGGCCCAAGAGACCCAGTACTTC
CDR3: CASSQIAGGAQETQYF

J: TRBJ2-3
D: TRBD2
size: NA
V: TRBV18
DNA: TGTGCCAGCTCACCACCAGCGGGAGGGCGCGATACGCAGTATTTT
CDR3: CASSPPAGGRDTQYF

J: TRBJ1-5
D: NA
size: NA
V: TRBV10-2
DNA: TGCGCCAGCAGTCACGTGTCCATTTCGGGCAATCAGCCCCAGCATTTT
CDR3: CASSHVSISGNQPQHF

J: TRBJ2-7
D: TRBD2
size: NA
V: TRBV7-9
DNA: TGTGCCAGCAGCTTAGACCCGGGGACTAGCGGCTACGAGCAGTACTTC
CDR3: CASSLDPGTSGYEQYF

J: TRBJ2-1
D: TRBD2
size: NA
V: TRBV5-1
DNA: TGCGCCAGCAGTCCACTAGCGGGAGGGCTCAATGAGCAGTTCTTC
CDR3: CASSPLAGGLNEQFF

J: TRBJ2-3
D: TRBD2
size: NA
V: TRBV10-1
DNA: TGCGCCAGCAGTGACGGTGGGTCGGGACTAAACACAGATACGCAGTATTTT
CDR3: CASSDGGSGLNTDTQYF

J: TRBJ2-4
D: TRBD2
size: NA
V: TRBV5-1
DNA: TGCGCCAGCAGCTTGGTATCGAGTAGCGGGAGGGACTTAAAAAACATTCAGTACTTC
CDR3: CASSLVSSSGRDLKNIQYF

J: TRBJ1-2
D: TRBD1
size: NA
V: TRBV5-4
DNA: TGTGCCAGCAGCTTGATGCAGGGGGGTGGCTACACCTTC
CDR3: CASSLMQGGGYTF

J: TRBJ2-1
D: TRBD2
size: NA
V: TRBV5-1
DNA: TGCGCCAGCAGCTTGGGACTAGCGGAGTACAATGAGCAGTTCTTC
CDR3: CASSLGLAEYNEQFF

J: TRBJ2-1
D: TRBD2
size: NA
V: TRBV5-1
DNA: TGCGCCAGCAGCTTCGGGACTAGCGGGAGGATAGGGAATGAGCAGTTCTTC
CDR3: CASSFGTSGRIGNEQFF

J: TRBJ2-1
D: TRBD1
size: NA
V: TRBV11-3
DNA: TGTGCCAGCAGCCCGGGACAGGGGACATACAATGAGCAGTTCTTC
CDR3: CASSPGQGTYNEQFF

J: TRBJ1-1
D: NA
size: NA
V: TRBV29-1
DNA: TGCAGCGTTATGTGGGGGGTGGTTGCTGAAGCTTTCTTT
CDR3: CSVMWGVVAEAFF

J: TRBJ2-1
D: TRBD2
size: NA
V: TRBV18
DNA: TGTGCCAGCTCACCTTCAATAGCGGGAGATGAGCAGTTCTTC
CDR3: CASSPSIAGDEQFF

J: TRBJ2-4
D: NA
size: NA
V: TRBV30
DNA: TGTGCCTGGAGTGTACCGCGGACAGCCCTAGCCAAAAACATTCAGTACTTC
CDR3: CAWSVPRTALAKNIQYF

J: TRBJ1-2
D: TRBD1
size: NA
V: TRBV19
DNA: TGTGCCAGTAGTACCGGGACAGGGAGCTATGGCTACACCTTC
CDR3: CASSTGTGSYGYTF

J: TRBJ1-2
D: NA
size: NA
V: TRBV7-8
DNA: TGTGCCAGCAGCACACAGGTTTCTAACTATGGCTACACCTTC
CDR3: CASSTQVSNYGYTF

J: TRBJ1-2
D: NA
size: NA
V: TRBV2
DNA: TGTGCCAGCAGTGCAAGGACAGTGAGGGATGGCTACACCTTC
CDR3: CASSARTVRDGYTF

J: TRBJ2-2
D: NA
size: NA
V: TRBV9
DNA: TGTGCCAGCAGCGTAGTGGGTCAGGACACCGGGGAGCTGTTTTTT
CDR3: CASSVVGQDTGELFF

J: TRBJ1-4
D: NA
size: NA
V: TRBV19
DNA: TGTGCCAGTAGTATAGATGCGGGGGTTTCGAATGAAAAACTGTTTTTT
CDR3: CASSIDAGVSNEKLFF

J: TRBJ2-1
D: NA
size: NA
V: TRBV10-3
DNA: TGTGCCATCAGTGACCCGGGTCTAAGTGGTTACAATGAGCAGTTCTTC
CDR3: CAISDPGLSGYNEQFF

J: TRBJ2-1
D: TRBD2
size: NA
V: TRBV12-5
DNA: TGTGCTAGTGGTTTGGGGGGACTAGCCAATGAGCAGTTCTTC
CDR3: CASGLGGLANEQFF

J: TRBJ2-1
D: NA
size: once
V: TRBV27
DNA: TGTGCCAGCAGTTCCGGAGGAGCGGGCTACAATGAGCAGTTCTTC
CDR3: CASSSGGAGYNEQFF

J: TRBJ1-1
D: NA
size: NA
V: TRBV5-4
DNA: TGTGCCAGCAGCTTGGAGCAGAACACTGAAGCTTTCTTT
CDR3: CASSLEQNTEAFF

J: TRBJ1-1
D: NA
size: NA
V: TRBV11-2
DNA: TGTGCCAGCAACCAGGGAAGGGGTGAAGCTTTCTTT
CDR3: CASNQGRGEAFF

J: TRBJ2-5
D: TRBD1
size: NA
V: TRBV10-1
DNA: TGCGCCAGCAGGGACAGGGGGCAAGAGACCCAGTACTTC
CDR3: CASRDRGQETQYF

J: TRBJ2-1
D: NA
size: NA
V: TRBV9
DNA: TGTGCCAGCAGCCTCCTGCTAGACAATGAGCAGTTCTTC
CDR3: CASSLLLDNEQFF

J: TRBJ2-3
D: TRBD2
size: NA
V: TRBV4-2
DNA: TGTGCCAGCAGCCCTTGGCTAGCGGGAGGGCCGAGGGGAGATACGCAGTATTTT
CDR3: CASSPWLAGGPRGDTQYF

J: TRBJ1-1
D: NA
size: NA
V: TRBV6-4
DNA: TGTGCCAGCAGTGAAAGAGCGAACACTGAAGCTTTCTTT
CDR3: CASSERANTEAFF